This section outlines one TCR beta chain sequence together with its context. The antigen remains undetermined. Sequencing used immunoSEQ multiplex PCR; TCRdb keeps in-frame clones, though not all of them. The table records roughly 32,000 clones, 89% of them present only once. This specimen comes from a study of chemoradiotherapy in HPV16-positive cancers. The CDR3 has 16 amino acids. Trimming took off 0 bases at V and 0 bases at J, with 10 bases between the two ends. Germline CDR1 reads KGHSH; CDR2 reads LQKENI. Study-wide results and limits: Candidate HPV-specific clones and E7-related TCR motifs grew in tumor during treatment.

The material sequenced was blood, taken from a patient who underwent chemoradiotherapy. The V call is TRBV18, the J call TRBJ2-3; D might be TRBD1 or TRBD2, each matching 5 bases. The clonotype originates from a human donor with HPV-associated anogenital cancer. The CDR3 nucleotides are TGTGCCAGCTCACCACCAAGTTGGGACAGCACAGATACGCAGTATTTT. Its translation is CASSPPSWDSTDTQYF.